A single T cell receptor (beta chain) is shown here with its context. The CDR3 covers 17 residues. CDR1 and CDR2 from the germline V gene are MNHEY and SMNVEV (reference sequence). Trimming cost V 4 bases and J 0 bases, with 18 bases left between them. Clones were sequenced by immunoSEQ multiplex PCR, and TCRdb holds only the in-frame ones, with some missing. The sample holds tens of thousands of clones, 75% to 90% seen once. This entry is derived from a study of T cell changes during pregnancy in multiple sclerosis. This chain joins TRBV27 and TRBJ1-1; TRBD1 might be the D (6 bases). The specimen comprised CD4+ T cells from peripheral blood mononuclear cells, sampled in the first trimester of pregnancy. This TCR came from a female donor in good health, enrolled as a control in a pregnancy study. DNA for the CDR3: TGTGCCAGCAGTTCAGTATATGGGGGACACTTGAACACTGAAGCTTTCTTT. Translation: CASSSVYGGHLNTEAFF.